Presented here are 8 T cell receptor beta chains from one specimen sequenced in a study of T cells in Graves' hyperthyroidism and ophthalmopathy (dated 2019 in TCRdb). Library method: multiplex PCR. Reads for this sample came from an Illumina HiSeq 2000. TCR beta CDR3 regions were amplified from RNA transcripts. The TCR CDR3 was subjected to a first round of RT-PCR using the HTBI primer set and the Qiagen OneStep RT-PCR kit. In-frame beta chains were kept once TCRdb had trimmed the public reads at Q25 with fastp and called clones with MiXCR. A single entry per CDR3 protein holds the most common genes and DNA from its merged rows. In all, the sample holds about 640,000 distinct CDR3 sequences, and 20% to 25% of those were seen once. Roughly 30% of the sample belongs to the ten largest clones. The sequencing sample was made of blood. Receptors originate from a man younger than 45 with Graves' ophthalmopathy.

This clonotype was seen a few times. The CDR3 nucleotides read TGTGCCAGCAGTGCTAGGAAAGAAGCTTTCTTT. It yields the protein CASSARKEAFF. The chain couples TRBV6-1 to TRBJ1-1; D ambiguous. The V gene lost 4 bases and the J gene lost 8 bases, with 8 bases spanning the gap. Germline V gives CDR1 MNHNS, CDR2 SASEGT. The CDR3 totals 11 residues.

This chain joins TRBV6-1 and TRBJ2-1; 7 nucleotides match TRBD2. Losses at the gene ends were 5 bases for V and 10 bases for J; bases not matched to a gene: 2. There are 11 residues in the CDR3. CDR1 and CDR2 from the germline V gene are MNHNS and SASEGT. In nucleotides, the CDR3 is TGTGCCAGCAGTATGGGAGGGGAGCAGTTCTTC. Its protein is CASSMGGEQFF.

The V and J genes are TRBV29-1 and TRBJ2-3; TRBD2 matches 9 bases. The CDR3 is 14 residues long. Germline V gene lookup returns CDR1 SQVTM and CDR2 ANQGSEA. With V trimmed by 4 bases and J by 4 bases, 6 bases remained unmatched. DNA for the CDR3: TGCAGCGTTGTAATAGCGGGAGTCCCAGATACGCAGTATTTT. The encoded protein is CSVVIAGVPDTQYF.

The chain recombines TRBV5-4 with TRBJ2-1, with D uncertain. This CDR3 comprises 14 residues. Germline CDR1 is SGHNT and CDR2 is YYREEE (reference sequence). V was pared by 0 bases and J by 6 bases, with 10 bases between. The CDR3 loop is CASSLDLGLNEQFF. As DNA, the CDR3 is TGTGCCAGCAGCTTGGATCTGGGCCTCAATGAGCAGTTCTTC.

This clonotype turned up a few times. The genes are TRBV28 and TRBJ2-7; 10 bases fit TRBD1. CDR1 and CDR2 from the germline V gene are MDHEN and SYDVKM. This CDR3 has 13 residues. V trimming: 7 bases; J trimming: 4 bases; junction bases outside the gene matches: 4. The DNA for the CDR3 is TGTGCCAGCATCCGACAGGGGGCTTACGAGCAGTACTTC. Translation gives CASIRQGAYEQYF.

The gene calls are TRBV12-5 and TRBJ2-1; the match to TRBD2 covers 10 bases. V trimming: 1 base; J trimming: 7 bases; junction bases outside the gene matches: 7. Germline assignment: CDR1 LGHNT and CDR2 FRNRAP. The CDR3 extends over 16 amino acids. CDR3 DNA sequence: TGTGCTAGTGGTTTGGCCCTAGCGGGAGTTTGGAATGAGCAGTTCTTC. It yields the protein CASGLALAGVWNEQFF.

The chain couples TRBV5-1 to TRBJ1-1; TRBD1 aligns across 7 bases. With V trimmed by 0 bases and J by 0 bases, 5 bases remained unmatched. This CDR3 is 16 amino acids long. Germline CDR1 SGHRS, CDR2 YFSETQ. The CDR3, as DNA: TGCGCCAGCAGCTTGGGACAGGGTTACATGAACACTGAAGCTTTCTTT. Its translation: CASSLGQGYMNTEAFF. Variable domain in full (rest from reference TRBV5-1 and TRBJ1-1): KAGVTQTPRYLIKTRGQQVTLSCSPISGHRSVSWYQQTPGQGLQFLFEYFSETQRNKGNFPGRFSGRQFSNSRSEMNVSTLELGDSALYLCASSLGQGYMNTEAFFGQGTRLTVV.

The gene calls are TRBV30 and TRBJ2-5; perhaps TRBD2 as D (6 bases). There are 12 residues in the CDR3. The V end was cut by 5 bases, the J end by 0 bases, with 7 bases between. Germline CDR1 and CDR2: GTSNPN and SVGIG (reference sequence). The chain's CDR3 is CAWGGYQETQYF. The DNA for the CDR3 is TGTGCCTGGGGGGGGTACCAAGAGACCCAGTACTTC.